This entry lists 7 T cell receptor beta chains sequenced from one sample in a study of OX40 agonist ivuxolimab in advanced cancers. Only in-frame clones appear in the TCRdb table, and some are missing; sequencing was by immunoSEQ multiplex PCR. The table shows 30,000 to 35,000 clones, with 80% occurring only once. The input for sequencing was CD4+ or CD8+ T cells sorted from blood, taken in a trial of the OX40 agonist ivuxolimab. The source is an adult with an advanced solid tumor such as melanoma, head and neck, liver or kidney cancer.

This clone has just a few counts. The CDR3 DNA is TGTGCCAGCAGCCCCGGCTGGGGTTCACCCCTCCACTTT. This gives the protein CASSPGWGSPLHF. The rearrangement links TRBV6-4 to TRBJ1-6; no clear D gene. CDR3 length: 13 residues. From germline, CDR1 is MRHNA and CDR2 SNTAGT. Trimming stripped 6 bases from V and 9 bases from J, with 12 bases between.

V is TRBV30 and J is TRBJ1-4; no definite D call. Germline V gene lookup returns CDR1 GTSNPN and CDR2 SVGIG (reference sequence). Trimming left V 1 base short and J 0 bases short, with 9 bases between. The CDR3 runs 15 residues. The CDR3 bases are TGTGCCTGGAGTGCGGCCGGGACAACTAATGAAAAACTGTTTTTT. Its translation is CAWSAAGTTNEKLFF.

J is TRBJ1-4 and V is TRBV27, with no clear D. Germline lookup yields CDR1 MNHEY and CDR2 SMNVEV (reference sequence). The CDR3 loop spans 13 amino acids. V lost 4 bases to trimming and J lost 0 bases, with 3 bases between them. Here the CDR3 DNA reads TGTGCCAGCAGTTCGGCAACTAATGAAAAACTGTTTTTT. Amino acids: CASSSATNEKLFF.

This chain links TRBV2 with TRBJ1-1; unclear D gene. Germline V lookup: CDR1 SNHLY, CDR2 FYNNEI. The CDR3 is 12 amino acids. Trimming removed 8 bases at V and 4 bases at J, with 11 bases between. DNA for the CDR3: TGTGCCAGCTCCAAGAGTGGCACTGAAGCTTTCTTT. Its protein product is CASSKSGTEAFF. Variable domain in full (rest from reference TRBV2 and TRBJ1-1): EPEVTQTPSHQVTQMGQEVILRCVPISNHLYFYWYRQILGQKVEFLVSFYNNEISEKSEIFDDQFSVERPDGSNFTLKIRSTKLEDSAMYFCASSKSGTEAFFGQGTRLTVV.

This chain uses TRBV4-2 with TRBJ2-5; 10 bases align to TRBD2. Germline V gene sequence: CDR1 LGHNA, CDR2 YNFKEQ. The ends lost 1 base at V and 2 bases at J; junction bases unmatched: 10. CDR3 length: 18 residues. This CDR3 is CASSQGVGAGGLQETQYF. Here the CDR3 DNA reads TGTGCCAGCAGCCAAGGGGTTGGAGCGGGGGGGCTTCAAGAGACCCAGTACTTC.

The chain is built from TRBV11-1 and TRBJ2-1, with 9 bases aligning to TRBD2. CDR3 length: 16 amino acids. Trimming removed 8 bases from V and 4 bases from J; junction bases left unmatched: 12. Germline CDR1 is SGHAT and CDR2 is FQDESV (reference sequence). The CDR3 DNA reads TGTGCCAGCGGTGGGCTGCGGGGGGGGATGTACAATGAGCAGTTCTTC. It codes for CASGGLRGGMYNEQFF.

The rearrangement joins TRBV19 to TRBJ2-7; the match to TRBD2 covers 15 bases. Germline CDR1 is LNHDA and CDR2 is SQIVND (reference sequence). The V and J ends lost 10 bases and 0 bases, in that order; junction bases with no gene match: 10. The CDR3 loop spans 17 amino acids. CDR3 DNA sequence: TGTGCCAAGGTCCCGGGACTAGCGGGGGGTAGCTCCTACGAGCAGTACTTC. Translation: CAKVPGLAGGSSYEQYF.